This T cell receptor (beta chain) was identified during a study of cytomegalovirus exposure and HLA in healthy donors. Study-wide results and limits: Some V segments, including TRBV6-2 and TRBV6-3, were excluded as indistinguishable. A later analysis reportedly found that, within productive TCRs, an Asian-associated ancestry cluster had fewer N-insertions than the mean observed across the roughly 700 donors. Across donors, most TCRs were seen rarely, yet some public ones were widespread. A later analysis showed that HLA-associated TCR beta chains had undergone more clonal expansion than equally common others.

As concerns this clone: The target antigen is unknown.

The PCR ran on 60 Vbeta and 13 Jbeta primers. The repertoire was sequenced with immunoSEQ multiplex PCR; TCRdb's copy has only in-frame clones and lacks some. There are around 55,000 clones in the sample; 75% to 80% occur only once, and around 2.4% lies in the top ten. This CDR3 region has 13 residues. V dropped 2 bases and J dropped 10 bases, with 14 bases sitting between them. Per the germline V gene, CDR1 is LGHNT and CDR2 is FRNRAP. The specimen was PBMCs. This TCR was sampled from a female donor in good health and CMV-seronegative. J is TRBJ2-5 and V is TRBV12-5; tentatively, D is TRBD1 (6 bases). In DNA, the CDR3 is TGTGCTAGTGGTTTGAGGTCGCAGACAGGCCAGTACTTC. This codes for CASGLRSQTGQYF.